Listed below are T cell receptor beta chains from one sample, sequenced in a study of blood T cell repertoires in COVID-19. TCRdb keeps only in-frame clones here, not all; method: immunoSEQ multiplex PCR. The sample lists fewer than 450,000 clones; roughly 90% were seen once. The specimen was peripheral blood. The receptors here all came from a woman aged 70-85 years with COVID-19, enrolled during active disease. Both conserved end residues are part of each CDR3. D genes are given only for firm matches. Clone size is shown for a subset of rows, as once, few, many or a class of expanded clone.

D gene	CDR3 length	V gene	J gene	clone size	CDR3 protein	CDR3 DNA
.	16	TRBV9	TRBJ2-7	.	CASSPRADSSAYEQYF	TGTGCCAGCAGCCCCCGAGCAGACTCATCCGCCTACGAGCAGTACTTC
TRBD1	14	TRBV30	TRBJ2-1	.	CAWSVGRGNNEQFF	TGTGCCTGGAGTGTTGGCAGGGGGAACAATGAGCAGTTCTTC
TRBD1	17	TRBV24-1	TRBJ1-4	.	CATRGGQGPRTNEKLFF	TGTGCCACCAGGGGGGGACAGGGGCCGAGAACTAATGAAAAACTGTTTTTT
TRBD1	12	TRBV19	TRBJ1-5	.	CATTGEDQPQHF	TGTGCCACCACAGGGGAGGATCAGCCCCAGCATTTT
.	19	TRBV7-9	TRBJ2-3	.	CASSLAYSTQGSFTDTQYF	TGTGCCAGCAGCTTAGCGTATTCCACACAGGGATCTTTCACAGATACGCAGTATTTT
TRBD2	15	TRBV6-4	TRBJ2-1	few	CASSDERGPYNEQFF	TGTGCCAGCAGTGATGAGCGGGGTCCCTACAATGAGCAGTTCTTC
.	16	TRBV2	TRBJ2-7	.	CASSGSRGPNSYEQYF	TGTGCCAGCAGTGGGAGCAGGGGTCCCAACTCCTACGAGCAGTACTTC
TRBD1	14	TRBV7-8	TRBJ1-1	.	CASSPGTGRTEAFF	TGTGCCAGCAGCCCCGGGACAGGGAGGACTGAAGCTTTCTTT
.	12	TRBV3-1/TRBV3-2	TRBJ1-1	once	CASSQGGAEAFF	TGTGCCAGCAGCCAAGGGGGGGCTGAAGCTTTCTTT
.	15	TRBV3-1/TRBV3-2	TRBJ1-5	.	CASSHGGLGNQPQHF	TGTGCCAGCAGCCATGGGGGCTTAGGTAATCAGCCCCAGCATTTT
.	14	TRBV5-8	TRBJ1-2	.	CASRAGGSSYGYTF	TGTGCCAGCAGGGCCGGGGGATCCAGCTATGGCTACACCTTC
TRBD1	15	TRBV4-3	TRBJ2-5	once	CASSQDQGTEETQYF	TGCGCCAGCAGCCAAGATCAAGGGACAGAAGAGACCCAGTACTTC
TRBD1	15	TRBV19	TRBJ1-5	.	CASRTTGNSNQPQHF	TGTGCCAGTAGGACGACAGGGAATAGCAATCAGCCCCAGCATTTT
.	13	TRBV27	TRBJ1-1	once	CASSLIGAFEAFF	TGTGCCAGCAGTTTAATTGGGGCGTTCGAAGCTTTCTTT
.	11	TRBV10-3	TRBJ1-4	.	CATAREEKLFF	TGTGCCACCGCCCGAGAGGAAAAACTGTTTTTT
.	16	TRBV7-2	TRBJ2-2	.	CASSLMGAANTGELFF	TGTGCCAGCAGCTTAATGGGGGCTGCGAACACCGGGGAGCTGTTTTTT
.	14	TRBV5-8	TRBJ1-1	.	CASSLSRGNTEAFF	TGTGCCAGCAGCTTGTCAAGGGGGAACACTGAAGCTTTCTTT
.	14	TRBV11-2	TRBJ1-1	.	CASSSRPDITEAFF	TGTGCCAGCAGCTCGCGACCGGACATCACTGAAGCTTTCTTT
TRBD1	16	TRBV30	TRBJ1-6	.	CAWSIRDRGMGSPLHF	TGTGCCTGGAGTATCCGGGACAGGGGAATGGGCTCACCCCTCCACTTT
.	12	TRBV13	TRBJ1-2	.	CASSAYLRGYTF	TGTGCCAGCAGCGCGTACCTACGAGGCTACACCTTC
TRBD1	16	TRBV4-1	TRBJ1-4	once	CASSQPGQGGNEKLFF	TGCGCCAGCAGCCAACCTGGACAGGGGGGAAATGAAAAACTGTTTTTT
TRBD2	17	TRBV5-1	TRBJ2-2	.	CASSPRVAGGSTGELFF	TGCGCCAGCAGCCCTCGGGTGGCGGGGGGCAGCACCGGGGAGCTGTTTTTT
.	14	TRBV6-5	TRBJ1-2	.	CASSRGEGAYGYTF	TGTGCCAGCAGCCGTGGAGAGGGTGCCTATGGCTACACCTTC
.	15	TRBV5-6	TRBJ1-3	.	CASRQAYSRAGTIYF	TGTGCCAGCAGACAGGCCTACTCGAGAGCTGGCACCATATATTTT
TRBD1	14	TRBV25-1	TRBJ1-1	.	CASSVTGKNTEAFF	TGTGCCAGCAGCGTGACAGGGAAGAACACTGAAGCTTTCTTT
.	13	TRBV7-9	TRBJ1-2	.	CASSPGGAGGYTF	TGTGCCAGCAGCCCCGGGGGGGCGGGTGGCTACACCTTC
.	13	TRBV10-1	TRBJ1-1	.	CASSESGAGPAFF	TGCGCCAGCAGTGAGTCAGGAGCAGGGCCCGCTTTCTTT
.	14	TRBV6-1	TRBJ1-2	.	CASSEGGGFYGYTF	TGTGCCAGCAGTGAAGGGGGGGGCTTCTATGGCTACACCTTC
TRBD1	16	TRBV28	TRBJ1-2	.	CASGRTGGAINYGYTF	TGTGCCAGCGGTCGGACAGGGGGCGCGATTAACTATGGCTACACCTTC
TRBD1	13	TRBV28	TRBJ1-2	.	CASSPRQGFGYTF	TGTGCCAGCAGTCCCAGACAGGGCTTTGGCTACACCTTC
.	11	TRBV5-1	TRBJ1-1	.	CASRRGAEAFF	TGCGCCAGCAGAAGAGGTGCGGAAGCTTTCTTT
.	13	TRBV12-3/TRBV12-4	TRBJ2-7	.	CASSFLDWYEQYF	TGTGCCAGCAGTTTCTTGGACTGGTACGAGCAGTACTTC
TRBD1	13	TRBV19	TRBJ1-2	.	CASSPDRGRGYTF	TGTGCCAGTAGCCCGGACAGGGGGCGAGGCTACACCTTC
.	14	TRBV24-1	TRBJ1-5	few	CATSDLTVGQPQHF	TGTGCCACCAGTGATTTAACAGTGGGTCAGCCCCAGCATTTT
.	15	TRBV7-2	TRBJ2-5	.	CASSKILGGAETQYF	TGTGCCAGCAGCAAAATATTGGGGGGGGCAGAGACCCAGTACTTC
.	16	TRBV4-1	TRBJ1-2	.	CASSQEGGGLGYGYTF	TGCGCCAGCAGCCAAGAAGGTGGGGGCCTCGGCTATGGCTACACCTTC
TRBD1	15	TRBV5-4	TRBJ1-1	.	CASSLVGGMNTEAFF	TGTGCCAGCAGCTTGGTAGGGGGCATGAACACTGAAGCTTTCTTT
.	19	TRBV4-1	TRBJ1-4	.	CASSQRLIPLRAGNEKLFF	TGCGCCAGCAGCCAAAGACTGATCCCCCTCCGGGCGGGTAATGAAAAACTGTTTTTT
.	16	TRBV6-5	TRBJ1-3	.	CASSYSSRGMGNTIYF	TGTGCCAGCAGTTACTCCTCCAGGGGAATGGGAAACACCATATATTTT
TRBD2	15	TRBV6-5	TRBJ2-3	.	CASSRLAVNRDTQYF	TGTGCCAGCAGTCGACTAGCCGTGAATAGGGATACGCAGTATTTT
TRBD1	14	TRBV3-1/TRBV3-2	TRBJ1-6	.	CATRTGGWNSPLHF	TGTGCCACCCGGACAGGGGGCTGGAATTCACCCCTCCACTTT
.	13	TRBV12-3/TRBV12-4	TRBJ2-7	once	CASSPPGSYEQYF	TGTGCCAGCAGCCCCCCAGGCTCCTACGAGCAGTACTTC
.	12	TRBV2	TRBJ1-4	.	CASTGRGEKLFF	TGTGCCAGCACGGGGAGGGGGGAAAAACTGTTTTTT
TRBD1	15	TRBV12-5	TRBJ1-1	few	CASGLRDRENTEAFF	TGTGCTAGTGGTTTGAGGGACAGAGAGAACACTGAAGCTTTCTTT
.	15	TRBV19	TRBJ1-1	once	CASSPDRLGNTEAFF	TGTGCCAGTAGCCCTGACAGGTTGGGGAACACTGAAGCTTTCTTT
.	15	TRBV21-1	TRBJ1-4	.	CASSKAEVKGEKLFF	TGTGCCAGCAGCAAAGCGGAGGTAAAGGGCGAAAAACTGTTTTTT
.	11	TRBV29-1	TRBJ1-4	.	CSGQENEKLFF	TGCAGCGGACAGGAAAATGAAAAACTGTTTTTT
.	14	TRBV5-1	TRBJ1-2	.	CASSLAGEITGYTF	TGCGCCAGCAGCTTGGCGGGGGAAATTACGGGCTACACCTTC
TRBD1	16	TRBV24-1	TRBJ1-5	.	CATGGQGAWSNQPQHF	TGTGCCACCGGGGGACAGGGGGCATGGAGCAATCAGCCCCAGCATTTT
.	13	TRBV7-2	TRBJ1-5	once	CASSLWLNQPQHF	TGTGCCAGCAGCTTATGGCTGAATCAGCCCCAGCATTTT